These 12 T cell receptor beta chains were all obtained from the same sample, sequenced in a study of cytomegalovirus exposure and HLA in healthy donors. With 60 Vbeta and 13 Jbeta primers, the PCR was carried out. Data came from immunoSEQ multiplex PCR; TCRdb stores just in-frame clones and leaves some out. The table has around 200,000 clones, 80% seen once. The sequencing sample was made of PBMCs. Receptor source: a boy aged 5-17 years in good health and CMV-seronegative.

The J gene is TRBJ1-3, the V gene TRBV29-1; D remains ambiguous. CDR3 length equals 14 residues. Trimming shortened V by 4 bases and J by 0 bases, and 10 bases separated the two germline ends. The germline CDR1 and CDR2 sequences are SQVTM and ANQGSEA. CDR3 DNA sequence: TGCAGCGTTGGGGAGGCCTTCTCTGGAAACACCATATATTTT. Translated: CSVGEAFSGNTIYF.

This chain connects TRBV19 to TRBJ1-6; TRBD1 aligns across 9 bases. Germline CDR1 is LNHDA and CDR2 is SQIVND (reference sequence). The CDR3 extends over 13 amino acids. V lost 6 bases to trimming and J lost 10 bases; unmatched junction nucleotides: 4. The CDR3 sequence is CASRTGGGSPLHF. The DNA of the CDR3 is TGTGCCAGTAGGACAGGGGGAGGATCACCCCTCCACTTT.

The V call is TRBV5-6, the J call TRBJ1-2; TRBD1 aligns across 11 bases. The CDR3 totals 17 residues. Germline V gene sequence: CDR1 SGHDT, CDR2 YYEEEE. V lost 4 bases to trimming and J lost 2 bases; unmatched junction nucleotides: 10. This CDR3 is CASSIEGQGAANYGYTF. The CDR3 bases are TGTGCCAGCAGCATAGAAGGACAGGGGGCTGCCAACTATGGCTACACCTTC.

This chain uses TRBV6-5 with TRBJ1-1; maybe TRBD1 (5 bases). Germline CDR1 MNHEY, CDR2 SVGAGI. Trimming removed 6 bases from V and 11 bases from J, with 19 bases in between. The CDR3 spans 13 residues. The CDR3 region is CASSPPTGREAFF. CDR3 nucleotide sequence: TGTGCCAGCAGCCCCCCCACAGGCCGTGAGGCTTTCTTT.

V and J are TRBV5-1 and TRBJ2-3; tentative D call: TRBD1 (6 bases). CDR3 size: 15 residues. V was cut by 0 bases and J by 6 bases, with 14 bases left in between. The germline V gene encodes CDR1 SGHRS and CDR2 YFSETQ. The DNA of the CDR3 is TGCGCCAGCAGCTTGGATAGCAGGGGCGGGGATACGCAGTATTTT. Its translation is CASSLDSRGGDTQYF.

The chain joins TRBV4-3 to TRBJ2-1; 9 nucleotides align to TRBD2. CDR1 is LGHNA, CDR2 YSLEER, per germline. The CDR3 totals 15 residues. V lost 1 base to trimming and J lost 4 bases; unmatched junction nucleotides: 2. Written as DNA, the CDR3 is TGCGCCAGCAGCCAAGCAACTAGCGGGTACAATGAGCAGTTCTTC. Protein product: CASSQATSGYNEQFF.

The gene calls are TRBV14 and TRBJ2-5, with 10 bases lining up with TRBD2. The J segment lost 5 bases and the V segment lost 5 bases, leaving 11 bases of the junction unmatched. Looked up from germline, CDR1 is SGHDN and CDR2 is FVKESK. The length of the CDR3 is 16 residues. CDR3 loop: CASSGQRGGAVETQYF. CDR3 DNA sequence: TGTGCCAGCAGCGGCCAGCGGGGGGGCGCGGTTGAGACCCAGTACTTC.

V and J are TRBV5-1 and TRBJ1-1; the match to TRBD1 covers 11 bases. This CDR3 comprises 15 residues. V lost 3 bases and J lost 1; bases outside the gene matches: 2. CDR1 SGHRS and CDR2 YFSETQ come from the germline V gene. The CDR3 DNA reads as TGCGCCAGCAGCTCGGGGACAGGGGGGAACACTGAAGCTTTCTTT. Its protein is CASSSGTGGNTEAFF.

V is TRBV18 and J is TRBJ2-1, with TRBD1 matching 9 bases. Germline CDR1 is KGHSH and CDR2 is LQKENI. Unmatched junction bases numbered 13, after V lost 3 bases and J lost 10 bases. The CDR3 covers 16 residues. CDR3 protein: CASSPRYRGLSGEQFF. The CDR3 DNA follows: TGTGCCAGCTCACCTAGGTACAGGGGGCTTAGCGGGGAGCAGTTCTTC.

The CDR3 region is CASRGDRGTGELFF. CDR3 coding DNA: TGTGCCAGCCGGGGGGACCGAGGCACCGGGGAGCTGTTTTTT. The gene calls are TRBV9 and TRBJ2-2, with TRBD2 matching over 7 bases. Germline lookup yields CDR1 SGDLS and CDR2 YYNGEE. The CDR3 is made up of 14 amino acids. V trimming: 7 bases; J trimming: 4 bases; junction bases outside the gene matches: 7.

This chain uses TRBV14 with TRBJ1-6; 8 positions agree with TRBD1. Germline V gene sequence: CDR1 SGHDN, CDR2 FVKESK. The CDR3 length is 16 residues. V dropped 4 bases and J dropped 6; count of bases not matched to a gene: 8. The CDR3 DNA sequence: TGTGCCAGCAGCCGCGGACAGGGAGTAACTAATTCACCCCTCCACTTT. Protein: CASSRGQGVTNSPLHF.

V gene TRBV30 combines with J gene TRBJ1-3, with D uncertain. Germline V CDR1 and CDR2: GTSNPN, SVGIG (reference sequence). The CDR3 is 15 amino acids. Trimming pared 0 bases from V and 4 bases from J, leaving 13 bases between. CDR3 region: CAWSVMGSRGNTIYF. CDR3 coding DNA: TGTGCCTGGAGTGTAATGGGCTCCCGCGGAAACACCATATATTTT.